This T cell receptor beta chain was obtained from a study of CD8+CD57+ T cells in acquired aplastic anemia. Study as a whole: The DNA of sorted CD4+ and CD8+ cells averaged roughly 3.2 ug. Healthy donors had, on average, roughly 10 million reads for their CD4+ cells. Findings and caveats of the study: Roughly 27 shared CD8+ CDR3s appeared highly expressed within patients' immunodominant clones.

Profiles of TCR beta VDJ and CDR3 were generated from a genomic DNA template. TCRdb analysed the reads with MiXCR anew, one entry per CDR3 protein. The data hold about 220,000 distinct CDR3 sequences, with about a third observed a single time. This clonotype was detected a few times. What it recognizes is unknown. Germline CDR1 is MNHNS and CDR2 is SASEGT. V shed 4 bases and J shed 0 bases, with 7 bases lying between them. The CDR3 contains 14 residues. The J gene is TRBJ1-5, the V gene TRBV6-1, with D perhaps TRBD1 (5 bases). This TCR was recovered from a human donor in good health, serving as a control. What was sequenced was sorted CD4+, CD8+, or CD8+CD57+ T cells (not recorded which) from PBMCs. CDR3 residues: CASSGQFSNQPQHF. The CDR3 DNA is TGTGCCAGCAGTGGACAGTTTAGCAATCAGCCCCAGCATTTT.